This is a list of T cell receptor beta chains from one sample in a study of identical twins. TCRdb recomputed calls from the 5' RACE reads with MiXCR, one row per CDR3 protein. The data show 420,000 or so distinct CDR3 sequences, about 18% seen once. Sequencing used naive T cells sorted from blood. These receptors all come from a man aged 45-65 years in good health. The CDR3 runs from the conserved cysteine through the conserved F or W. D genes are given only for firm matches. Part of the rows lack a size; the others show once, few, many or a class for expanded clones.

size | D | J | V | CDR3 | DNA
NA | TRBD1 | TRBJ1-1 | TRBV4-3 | CASSQYSGQMNTEAFF | TGCGCCAGCAGCCAATACTCGGGACAGATGAACACTGAAGCTTTCTTT
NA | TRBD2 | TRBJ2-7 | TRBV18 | CASSLAGDVYEQYF | TGTGCCAGCTCACTAGCGGGGGACGTCTACGAGCAGTACTTC
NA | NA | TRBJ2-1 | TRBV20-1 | CSARDRAARSSYNEQFF | TGCAGTGCTAGAGATAGGGCAGCACGGAGCTCCTACAATGAGCAGTTCTTC
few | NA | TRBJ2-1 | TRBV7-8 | CASSYRLVIEQFF | TGTGCCAGCAGCTACCGACTAGTGATTGAGCAGTTCTTC
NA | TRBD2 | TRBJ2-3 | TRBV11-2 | CASSLAGGVPDTQYF | TGTGCCAGCAGCTTAGCGGGAGGGGTCCCAGATACGCAGTATTTT
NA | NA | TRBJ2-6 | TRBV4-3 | CASGDFFSGANVLTF | TGCGCCAGCGGGGACTTTTTCTCCGGGGCCAACGTCCTGACTTTC
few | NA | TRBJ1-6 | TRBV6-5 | CASSYLNRDSPLHF | TGTGCCAGCAGTTACCTAAACAGGGATTCACCCCTCCACTTT
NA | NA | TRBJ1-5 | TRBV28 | CASSLVTGARQPQHF | TGTGCCAGCAGTTTAGTGACGGGGGCGAGGCAGCCCCAGCATTTT
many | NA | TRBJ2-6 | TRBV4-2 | CASSQDGTQSTGANVLTF | TGTGCCAGCAGCCAAGATGGGACTCAGAGCACTGGGGCCAACGTCCTGACTTTC
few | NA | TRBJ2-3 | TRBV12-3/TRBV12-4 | CASSLGTPKRNTQYF | TGTGCCAGCAGTTTAGGGACACCCAAAAGGAATACGCAGTATTTT
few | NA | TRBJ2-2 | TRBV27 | CASSFLAGRNTGELFF | TGTGCCAGCAGTTTCTTGGCGGGACGGAACACCGGGGAGCTGTTTTTT
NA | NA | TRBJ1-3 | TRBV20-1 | CSARDPTFGNTIYF | TGCAGTGCTAGAGATCCCACTTTTGGAAACACCATATATTTT
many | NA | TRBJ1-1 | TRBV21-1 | CASSGGTGGPEAFF | TGTGCCAGCAGCGGAGGGACAGGGGGGCCTGAAGCTTTCTTT
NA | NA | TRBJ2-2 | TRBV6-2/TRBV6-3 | CASSDGSGNTGELFF | TGTGCCAGCAGTGACGGTAGCGGGAACACCGGGGAGCTGTTTTTT
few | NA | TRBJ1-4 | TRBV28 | CASSLGSRGAGEKLFF | TGTGCCAGCAGTTTAGGTTCCAGGGGAGCAGGGGAAAAACTGTTTTTT
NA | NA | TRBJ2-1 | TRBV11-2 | CASSGYDASYNEQFF | TGTGCCAGCAGCGGCTATGACGCCAGCTACAATGAGCAGTTCTTC
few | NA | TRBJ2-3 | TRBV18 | CASIAGGGADTQYF | TGTGCCTCTATAGCCGGGGGAGGCGCAGATACGCAGTATTTT
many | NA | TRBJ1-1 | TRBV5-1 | CASRPPYGAIEAFF | TGCGCCAGCAGACCTCCGTACGGGGCGATTGAAGCTTTCTTT
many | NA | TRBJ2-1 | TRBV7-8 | CASSLSDSVYNEQFF | TGTGCCAGCAGCTTGAGCGACTCGGTCTACAATGAGCAGTTCTTC
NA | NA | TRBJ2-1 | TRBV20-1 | CSAKRQEKINYNEQFF | TGCAGTGCTAAAAGACAGGAGAAGATAAATTACAATGAGCAGTTCTTC
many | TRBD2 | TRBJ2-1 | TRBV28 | CASRRGTSGGIENNEQFF | TGTGCCAGCAGGAGGGGGACTAGCGGGGGTATAGAGAACAATGAGCAGTTCTTC
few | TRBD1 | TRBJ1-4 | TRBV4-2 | CASSQEQGAEKLFF | TGTGCCAGCAGCCAAGAACAGGGGGCTGAAAAACTGTTTTTT
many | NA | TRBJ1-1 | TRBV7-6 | CASSPAMGEAFF | TGTGCCAGCAGCCCAGCTATGGGGGAAGCTTTCTTT
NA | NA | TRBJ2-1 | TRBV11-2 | CASSADPGTMEGSEQFF | TGTGCCAGCAGCGCCGACCCCGGGACGATGGAGGGGAGTGAGCAGTTCTTC
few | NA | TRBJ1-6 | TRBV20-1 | CSARDHRVDAYNQYNSPLHF | TGCAGTGCTAGAGATCACCGGGTTGACGCCTACAATCAATATAATTCACCCCTCCACTTT
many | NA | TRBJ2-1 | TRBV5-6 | CASSLLMVHEQFF | TGTGCCAGCAGCTTGCTTATGGTCCATGAGCAGTTCTTC
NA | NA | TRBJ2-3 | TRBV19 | CATGWSTDTQYF | TGTGCCACCGGATGGAGCACAGATACGCAGTATTTT
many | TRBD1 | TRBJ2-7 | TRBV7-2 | CASSLGWDRASYEQYF | TGTGCCAGCAGCTTAGGATGGGACAGGGCTTCCTACGAGCAGTACTTC
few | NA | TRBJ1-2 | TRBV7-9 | CASSLEGRYGYTF | TGTGCCAGCAGCTTAGAAGGACGCTATGGCTACACCTTC
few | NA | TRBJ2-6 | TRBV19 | CASSVGQLLSGANVLTF | TGTGCCAGTAGTGTCGGACAGCTCTTGTCTGGGGCCAACGTCCTGACTTTC
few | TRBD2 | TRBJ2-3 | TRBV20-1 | CSPGLAGEDPFTDTQYF | TGCAGCCCAGGCCTCGCGGGGGAGGACCCTTTCACAGATACGCAGTATTTT
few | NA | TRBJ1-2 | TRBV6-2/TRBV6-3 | CASSRTPVNYGYTF | TGTGCCAGCAGTCGGACACCCGTTAACTATGGCTACACCTTC
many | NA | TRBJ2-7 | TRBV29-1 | CSAKTALEQYF | TGCAGCGCTAAGACCGCTCTGGAGCAGTACTTC
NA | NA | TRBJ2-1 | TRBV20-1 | CSARSVNEQFF | TGCAGTGCTAGGAGCGTCAATGAGCAGTTCTTC
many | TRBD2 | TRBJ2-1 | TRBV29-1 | CSAAGGRYNEQFF | TGCAGCGCAGCGGGAGGCCGATACAATGAGCAGTTCTTC
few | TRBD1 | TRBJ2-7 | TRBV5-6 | CASNRGHYEQYF | TGTGCCAGCAACAGGGGCCACTACGAGCAGTACTTC
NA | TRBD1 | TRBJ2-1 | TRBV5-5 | CASSLLSGTDSYNEQFF | TGTGCCAGCAGCTTGCTATCCGGGACAGACTCCTACAATGAGCAGTTCTTC
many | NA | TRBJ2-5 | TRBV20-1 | CSVRTGQETQYF | TGCAGTGTTCGAACCGGCCAAGAGACCCAGTACTTC
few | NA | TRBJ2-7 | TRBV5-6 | CASSLGIRGEQYF | TGTGCCAGCAGCTTGGGCATCCGCGGAGAGCAGTACTTC
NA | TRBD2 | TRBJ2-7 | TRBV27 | CASATFIAGVLEQYF | TGTGCCAGCGCTACTTTCATAGCGGGAGTTCTCGAGCAGTACTTC
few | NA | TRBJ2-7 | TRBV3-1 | CASSQDSAASNSYEQYF | TGTGCCAGCAGCCAAGATTCAGCGGCCTCGAACTCCTACGAGCAGTACTTC
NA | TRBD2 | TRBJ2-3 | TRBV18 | CASSPLFKREYGLVTDTQYF | TGTGCCAGCTCACCACTTTTTAAGCGGGAGTATGGGTTGGTAACAGATACGCAGTATTTT
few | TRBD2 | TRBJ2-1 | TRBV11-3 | CASSGGRGAYNEQFF | TGTGCCAGCAGCGGCGGGAGAGGCGCCTACAATGAGCAGTTCTTC
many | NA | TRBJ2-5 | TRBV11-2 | CASSLDLGRQDQETQYF | TGTGCCAGCAGCCTAGATCTTGGGCGGCAGGACCAAGAGACCCAGTACTTC
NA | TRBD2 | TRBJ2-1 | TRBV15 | CATSSPLGRGSLLREQFF | TGTGCCACCAGCAGCCCCCTCGGGAGGGGGTCCCTCCTGAGGGAGCAGTTCTTC
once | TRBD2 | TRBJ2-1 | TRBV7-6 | CASSLRSVTSAYNEQFF | TGTGCCAGCAGCTTAAGATCGGTGACTAGCGCTTACAATGAGCAGTTCTTC
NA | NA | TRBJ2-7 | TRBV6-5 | CASSYTAITYEQYF | TGTGCCAGCAGTTATACAGCGATCACCTACGAGCAGTACTTC
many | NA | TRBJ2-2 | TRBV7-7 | CASSTTTGPGELFF | TGTGCCAGCAGCACCACCACAGGGCCCGGGGAGCTGTTTTTT
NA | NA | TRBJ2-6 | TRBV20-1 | CSARHGWHYLSGANVLTF | TGCAGTGCTAGACATGGGTGGCACTATCTCTCTGGGGCCAACGTCCTGACTTTC
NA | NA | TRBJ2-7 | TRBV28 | CASSFEETRANAYEQYF | TGTGCCAGCAGTTTCGAGGAGACGAGGGCTAACGCCTACGAGCAGTACTTC
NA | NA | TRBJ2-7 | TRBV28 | CASSRWPYEQYF | TGTGCCAGCAGTCGTTGGCCCTACGAGCAGTACTTC
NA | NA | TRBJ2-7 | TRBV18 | CASSPRQSPSDEQYF | TGTGCCAGCTCTCCTAGACAGTCTCCCTCGGACGAGCAGTACTTC
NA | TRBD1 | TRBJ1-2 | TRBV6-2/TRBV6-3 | CASSHGQGAPYYGYTF | TGTGCCAGCAGTCACGGACAGGGAGCGCCCTACTATGGCTACACCTTC
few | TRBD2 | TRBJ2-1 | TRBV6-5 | CASSFLSGSSGNEQFF | TGTGCCAGCAGTTTCCTTAGCGGGAGTAGCGGCAATGAGCAGTTCTTC
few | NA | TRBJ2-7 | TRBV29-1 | CSVATTRSYEQYF | TGCAGCGTTGCCACGACTAGATCCTACGAGCAGTACTTC
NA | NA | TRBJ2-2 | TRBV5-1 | CPSSFKQNGELFF | TGCCCCAGCAGCTTTAAACAGAACGGGGAGCTGTTTTTT
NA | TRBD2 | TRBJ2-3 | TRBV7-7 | CASGLGAGPTDTQYF | TGTGCCAGCGGCTTAGGAGCGGGACCCACAGATACGCAGTATTTT